The 21 T cell receptor beta chains given below trace back to one sample, sequenced in a study of blood T cell repertoires in COVID-19. Assay: immunoSEQ multiplex PCR; the TCRdb copy retains only in-frame clones and omits some. This sample yields around 320,000 clones, of which approximately 85% are seen a single time; around 7.2% belongs to the top ten. The sample consisted of peripheral blood. These receptors were obtained from a human donor in a cohort sampled during active COVID-19.

This clone was observed a handful of times. V gene TRBV7-3 combines with J gene TRBJ1-6; D unresolved. The germline V gene encodes CDR1 SGHTA and CDR2 FQGTGA. Trimming cost V 5 bases and J 8 bases, with 10 bases left between them. The CDR3 extends over 13 amino acids. The CDR3 reads CASSVFIDSPLHF. Written as DNA, the CDR3 is TGTGCCAGCAGCGTTTTCATTGATTCACCCCTCCACTTT.

The chain carries TRBV6-6 and TRBJ2-7; D gene unclear. Germline V gives CDR1 MNHNY, CDR2 SVGAGI (reference sequence). The V and J ends lost 5 bases and 2 bases respectively, with 7 bases between them. The CDR3 has 12 amino acids. The CDR3 sequence is CASSGQTYEQYF. As DNA, the CDR3 is TGTGCCAGCAGTGGGCAGACCTACGAGCAGTACTTC.

CDR3: CASTRQGSYEQYF. The CDR3 bases are TGTGCCAGCACCAGACAGGGGTCCTACGAGCAGTACTTC. The chain joins TRBV12-3 or TRBV12-4 to TRBJ2-7; 8 bases match TRBD1. The CDR3 has 13 residues. J was trimmed by 1 base and V by 7 bases; bases with no gene match: 3.

The chain uses TRBV4-1 and TRBJ1-4; possibly TRBD1 for D (5 bases). Trimming removed 1 base at V and 7 bases at J, with 10 bases between. Germline CDR1 MGHRA, CDR2 YSYEKL. This CDR3 is built from 14 residues. The CDR3 sequence is CASSQGGRGEKLFF. In nucleotides, the CDR3 is TGCGCCAGCAGCCAAGGGGGGAGGGGTGAAAAACTGTTTTTT.

The chain couples TRBV6-5 to TRBJ1-2, with D uncertain. V lost 4 bases and J 0 bases, leaving 6 bases between the germline ends. This CDR3 contains 13 residues. The germline V gene has CDR1 MNHEY and CDR2 SVGAGI. As DNA, the CDR3 is TGTGCCAGCAGTTTAAGCCCTAACTATGGCTACACCTTC. Protein: CASSLSPNYGYTF.

This clone is a singleton in its sample. J is TRBJ1-3 and V is TRBV7-8; 7 bases are shared with TRBD1. Germline V lookup: CDR1 SGHVS, CDR2 FQNEAQ. There are 14 residues in the CDR3. V shed 5 bases, J shed 5 bases, and the junction held 6 bases outside the gene matches. CDR3: CASSMGQRRNTIYF. CDR3 bases: TGTGCCAGCAGCATGGGACAGCGCCGAAACACCATATATTTT. The full variable domain, completed using reference TRBV7-8 and TRBJ1-3, is GAGVSQSPRYKVAKRGQDVALRCDPISGHVSLFWYQQALGQGPEFLTYFQNEAQLDKSGLPSDRFFAERPEGSVSTLKIQRTQQEDSAVYLCASSMGQRRNTIYFGEGSWLTVV.

This chain connects TRBV2 to TRBJ2-3; 15 bases agree with TRBD2. Germline lookup yields CDR1 SNHLY and CDR2 FYNNEI. This CDR3 has 17 amino acids. V dropped 7 bases and J dropped 6; count of bases not matched to a gene: 11. This chain's CDR3 is CASTQTGLAGGADTQYF. CDR3 coding DNA: TGTGCCAGCACCCAAACCGGACTAGCGGGGGGGGCGGATACGCAGTATTTT.

This sequence joins TRBV9 and TRBJ2-1; 8 bases are shared with TRBD2. CDR1 is SGDLS, CDR2 YYNGEE, per germline. With 3 bases clipped from V and 7 bases from J, the junction kept 21 bases outside the gene matches. The CDR3 length is 19 residues. The CDR3 here is CASSGRGPSGGGFRNEQFF. The CDR3 region has the DNA TGTGCCAGCAGCGGTAGGGGTCCGTCCGGCGGGGGGTTTCGTAATGAGCAGTTCTTC.

The J gene is TRBJ1-2, the V gene TRBV5-1; D might be TRBD1 (5 bases). Between the trimmed V and J ends, which lost 10 bases and 2 bases, there was a span of 18 bases. This CDR3 is 14 amino acids long. Per the germline V gene, CDR1 is SGHRS and CDR2 is YFSETQ. In nucleotides, the CDR3 is TGCGCCGCGGTTTTGGGGGGAGGAAACTATGGCTACACCTTC. Its translation: CAAVLGGGNYGYTF.

This clone was seen a few times. The chain is built from TRBV24-1 and TRBJ1-1, with unresolved D. CDR1 and CDR2 (germline): KGHDR, SFDVKD. The ends were cut back, 5 bases at V and 1 base at J, with 4 bases in the middle. The CDR3 runs 12 residues. The CDR3 DNA is TGTGCCACCAGTGGAGAGAACACTGAAGCTTTCTTT. Its protein product is CATSGENTEAFF.

The V call is TRBV24-1, the J call TRBJ1-4; 7 bases map to TRBD1. V dropped 2 bases and J dropped 3; count of bases not matched to a gene: 5. The CDR3 contains 16 residues. Germline lookup yields CDR1 KGHDR and CDR2 SFDVKD. Here the CDR3 DNA reads TGTGCCACCAGTGATTCCCCGACAGGGTCTAATGAAAAACTGTTTTTT. Translated, it gives CATSDSPTGSNEKLFF.

The V and J genes are TRBV12-5 and TRBJ1-3; D remains ambiguous. Trimming stripped 7 bases from V and 0 bases from J, with 13 bases between. The CDR3 contains 15 residues. Germline V gene data show CDR1 as LGHNT and CDR2 as FRNRAP. The CDR3 is CASANSTFSGNTIYF. The CDR3 coding sequence is TGTGCTAGTGCCAACTCAACCTTCTCTGGAAACACCATATATTTT.

This clone occurred once. V and J are TRBV6-4 and TRBJ2-2; D is unclear. The CDR3 spans 14 residues. Deletions cut 3 bases from V and 7 bases from J, with 12 bases between. Per germline, CDR1 MRHNA and CDR2 SNTAGT. The CDR3 DNA reads as TGTGCCAGCAGTGAGACCCCAGGTGTCGGGGAGCTGTTTTTT. The encoded protein is CASSETPGVGELFF.

This clone is a singleton in its sample. The chain links TRBV9 to TRBJ2-2; 9 bases are shared with TRBD2. Trimming cost V 4 bases and J 0 bases; bases outside gene matches: 25. Germline V lookup: CDR1 SGDLS, CDR2 YYNGEE. The CDR3 spans 23 residues. The CDR3 DNA reads TGTGCCAGCAGCTCCCGTAGGACCCTTAGCGGGGGCGGCAAAATACCGAACACCGGGGAGCTGTTTTTT. Its translation: CASSSRRTLSGGGKIPNTGELFF.

V is TRBV7-3 and J is TRBJ2-7; tentatively, D is TRBD1 (6 bases). CDR1 and CDR2 from the germline V gene are SGHTA and FQGTGA. V lost 4 bases to trimming and J lost 0 bases, with 10 bases between them. CDR3 length: 14 amino acids. The CDR3 bases are TGTGCCAGCAGCTCGGACAGTCTCTCCTACGAGCAGTACTTC. This gives the protein CASSSDSLSYEQYF.

The chain is built from TRBV5-5 and TRBJ1-6, with D unclear. CDR3 length: 14 amino acids. Trimming took off 6 bases at V and 5 bases at J, with 12 bases between the two ends. Per germline, CDR1 SGHKS and CDR2 YYEKEE (reference sequence). The CDR3 sequence is CASTLGSDNSPLHF. CDR3 sequence (DNA): TGTGCCAGCACCCTGGGGAGCGATAATTCACCCCTCCACTTT.

This clone was recorded only once. This rearrangement joins TRBV21-1 to TRBJ2-3; TRBD1 was called by the table and not checked on the DNA. TRBV21-1 represents a pseudogene. CDR3 length: 17 amino acids. For the CDR3, the DNA is TGTGCCAGCAGCAGGCAGGGACAGAAAAGGATCACAGATACGCAGTATTTT. It yields the protein CASSRQGQKRITDTQYF.

The chain couples TRBV9 to TRBJ2-3, with TRBD2 matching over 8 bases. The length of the CDR3 is 14 residues. From germline, CDR1 is SGDLS and CDR2 YYNGEE. The V segment lost 4 bases and the J segment 2 bases; nucleotides outside the gene matches: 3. CDR3 sequence (DNA): TGTGCCAGCAGCCCCGGGAGGGCCACAGATACGCAGTATTTT. This codes for CASSPGRATDTQYF.

V gene TRBV5-4 combines with J gene TRBJ1-1, with 8 positions matching TRBD1. Germline V CDR1 and CDR2: SGHNT, YYREEE (reference sequence). After removal of 2 bases from V and 1 base from J, the junction contained 4 bases not matched to a gene. The CDR3 is made up of 15 amino acids. In nucleotides, the CDR3 is TGTGCCAGCAGCTTCCCAACAGGGGGGAACACTGAAGCTTTCTTT. This translates into CASSFPTGGNTEAFF. Complete variable domain (other parts from reference TRBV5-4 and TRBJ1-1): ETGVTQSPTHLIKTRGQQVTLRCSSQSGHNTVSWYQQALGQGPQFIFQYYREEENGRGNFPPRFSGLQFPNYSSELNVNALELDDSALYLCASSFPTGGNTEAFFGQGTRLTVV.

The V call is TRBV5-1, the J call TRBJ1-6; D remains ambiguous. The CDR3 loop spans 16 amino acids. V was clipped by 2 bases and J by 7 bases, with 16 bases between them. Germline CDR1 reads SGHRS; CDR2 reads YFSETQ. The CDR3 spells CASSLKIRTRNSPLHF. CDR3 nucleotide sequence: TGCGCCAGCAGCTTAAAGATCCGTACTAGGAATTCACCCCTCCACTTT.

Only a few counts were recorded for this clone. V usage is TRBV18 and J usage is TRBJ1-2; D unclear. The CDR3 runs 14 residues. Trimming shortened V by 3 bases and J by 8 bases, and 16 bases separated the two germline ends. Germline-derived CDR1 and CDR2 are KGHSH and LQKENI. CDR3 DNA: TGTGCCAGCTCACCTGCGATCGAAAGGAGGGGCTACACCTTC. Translation gives CASSPAIERRGYTF. The full variable domain, its missing parts supplied by reference TRBV18 and TRBJ1-2, is NAGVMQNPRHLVRRRGQEARLRCSPMKGHSHVYWYRQLPEEGLKFMVYLQKENIIDESGMPKERFSAEFPKEGPSILRIQQVVRGDSAAYFCASSPAIERRGYTFGSGTRLTVV.